The rows below give T cell receptor beta chains drawn from one sample of a study of graft-versus-host responses after intestinal transplantation. Using immunoSEQ multiplex PCR, the repertoire was profiled, and TCRdb retains in-frame clones only, with some absent. The top ten hold 0.75% to 0.85% of the sample, which has 90,000 or so clones, roughly 80% seen once. Their specific antigens are unknown. The sample consisted of unstimulated CD4+ T cells sorted from spleen or lymph node cells, taken before intestinal transplant. Every receptor here comes from a human donor who received an intestinal transplant. Both conserved end residues are part of each CDR3.

j_call: TRBJ2-2
v_call: TRBV9
cdr3_aa: CASSARSSGNTGELFF

j_call: TRBJ1-1
v_call: TRBV2
cdr3_aa: CASKWETVRGMNTEAFF

j_call: TRBJ2-5
v_call: TRBV28
cdr3_aa: CASSLKAGQETQYF

j_call: TRBJ1-2
v_call: TRBV20-1
cdr3_aa: CSATGGDGYTF

j_call: TRBJ2-7
v_call: TRBV6-1
cdr3_aa: CASSEDEGGYYEQYF

j_call: TRBJ2-1
v_call: TRBV18
cdr3_aa: CASSPWPLAGGAYNEQFF

j_call: TRBJ1-6
v_call: TRBV7-9
cdr3_aa: CASSRPGRGNSPLHF

j_call: TRBJ2-3
v_call: TRBV5-1
cdr3_aa: CASSLGASGGTDTQYF

j_call: TRBJ1-1
v_call: TRBV5-4
cdr3_aa: CASSLGETGTTTEAFF

j_call: TRBJ2-3
v_call: TRBV11-2
cdr3_aa: CASSLGVVVDTQYF

j_call: TRBJ2-1
v_call: TRBV9
cdr3_aa: CASSAGLARGLNEQFF

j_call: TRBJ1-4
v_call: TRBV5-5
cdr3_aa: CASSDSGGRVNEKLFF

j_call: TRBJ2-3
v_call: TRBV7-2
cdr3_aa: CASSQTSGTDTQYF

j_call: TRBJ2-7
v_call: TRBV18
cdr3_aa: CASSPNYEQYF

j_call: TRBJ2-7
v_call: TRBV29-1
cdr3_aa: CSVEDHSSSYEQYF

j_call: TRBJ2-1
v_call: TRBV28
cdr3_aa: CASSPPGSGRLNEQFF

j_call: TRBJ2-7
v_call: TRBV5-1
cdr3_aa: CASRNSGNTGEQYF

j_call: TRBJ1-4
v_call: TRBV2
cdr3_aa: CASSEVRVGEKLFF

j_call: TRBJ1-3
v_call: TRBV30
cdr3_aa: CAWNWDSSGNTIYF

j_call: TRBJ2-5
v_call: TRBV11-3
cdr3_aa: CASSLSGGTQYF

j_call: TRBJ2-7
v_call: TRBV10-3
cdr3_aa: CAIRRGAYYEQYF

j_call: TRBJ2-2
v_call: TRBV21-1
cdr3_aa: CASSTPGQVSTGELFF

j_call: TRBJ2-3
v_call: TRBV5-1
cdr3_aa: CASSYRGGTDTQYF

j_call: TRBJ2-1
v_call: TRBV9
cdr3_aa: CASSVEGGVGEQFF

j_call: TRBJ1-1
v_call: TRBV28
cdr3_aa: CASSFGRATEAFF

j_call: TRBJ1-2
v_call: TRBV7-8
cdr3_aa: CASSPGGTGLYGYTF

j_call: TRBJ2-7
v_call: TRBV20-1
cdr3_aa: CSARGNEQYF

j_call: TRBJ2-7
v_call: TRBV11-2
cdr3_aa: CASSLPGQGREQYF